Sequencing of this T cell receptor (beta chain) was carried out in a study of identical twins (dated by TCRdb to the mid-2010s). Looking at the study overall: To test whether fetal clonotypes persist, this study deep-sequenced TCR alpha and beta repertoires from monozygotic twins, from unrelated adults of various ages, and from cord blood. To rule out contamination, the twin experiments were replicated at different times with different library preparation protocols.

Only healthy Caucasian donors were included. The study also sequenced three unrelated non-twin adults: a male aged 18 to 30, a male aged 50 to 60 and a female aged 50 to 60. Miltenyi CD45RO+ enrichment and human naive T-cell isolation kits were used to isolate memory (CD45RO+) and naive T cells from PBMC. As encoded in the germline V gene, CDR1 is SGDLS while CDR2 is YYNGEE. Taken from cysteine to phenylalanine, the CDR3 has 15 residues. CDR3 DNA is the only sequence kept; it has 45 bases, read in frame from the first base. The germline V and J ends show losses of 4 bases and 5 bases respectively, and no gene match explains 12 bases of the junction. Library preparation was by 5' RACE. TCRdb lists the instrument as Illumina HiSeq 2000. Template switching introduced a universal primer binding site; the final cDNA contained a unique molecular identifier, enabling accurate counting of TCR cDNA molecules. Specific primers in the conserved constant-segment region were used to synthesize first-strand cDNA for the TCR alpha and beta chains. To control for contamination, every cDNA library was double barcoded, receiving both a SMART-Mk sample barcode and Illumina barcodes. TruSeq adapter sequences and Illumina sample barcodes were added in two successive PCR steps. The Illumina HiSeq platform was used with custom primers to sequence TCR alpha and beta cDNA libraries. The published analysis was carried out like this. MiGEC was used to process raw reads and extract unique molecular identifiers, and MiXCR was used to find CDR3 positions. Recombination models were inferred per individual with the repgenHMM and IGoR tools using an EM algorithm. Shared clonotypes were analyzed with the tcR package in R, and sharing was normalized by the product of cloneset sizes. Out-of-frame nonproductive sequences were analyzed to study raw recombination free of thymic and clonal selection effects. The public reads were run again by TCRdb, first through fastp at Q25 and then through MiXCR, and only productive beta chains were kept. One record per CDR3 amino acid sequence lists the most common genes and DNA. None of the V and J calls come from the authors' own analysis; TCRdb made them. For this sample there are hundreds of thousands of distinct CDR3 sequences; 5.5% to 6.5% appear just once. The ten largest make up roughly 1.6% of the sample.

Paper-wide results and their limitations: Compared with coincidental sharing between unrelated individuals, out-of-frame TCR alpha sequences shared between twins had an excess of sequences with low generation probability. The excess sharing between twins in beta out-of-frame sequences was weaker because fewer shared sequences reduced the signal-to-noise ratio. Zero-insertion analyses could be partly confounded by invariant T cells such as MAIT and iNKT, although diverse VJ usage argued against such confounding for most clonotypes. Fewer insertions were carried by abundant cord blood beta clonotypes, a similar but weaker trend appeared in young adult naive repertoires, and no such trend appeared in memory repertoires. Conclusions relied on cross-sectional statistical analysis, since the same donors could not be followed over many years. In monozygotic twins, recombination models systematically underestimated out-of-frame TCR alpha sharing, but the models matched the sharing seen between unrelated individuals.

A note on this clonotype: What this receptor recognizes is not known. There are no base qualities to consult, and no much larger clone falls within one base.

Sequenced input: naive T cells sorted from blood. The sample's cell subset or site label, decoded: cells isolated with a human naive T-cell isolation kit. The rearranged chain carries TRBV9 and TRBJ2-7, and TRBD2 matches 7 of the central bases. The sequence was collected from a man between 18 and 29 years old in good health. The CDR3 in this case is CASSSSGTLADEQYF. The DNA sequence is given as TGTGCCAGCAGCTCCAGCGGGACCCTCGCCGACGAGCAGTACTTC.